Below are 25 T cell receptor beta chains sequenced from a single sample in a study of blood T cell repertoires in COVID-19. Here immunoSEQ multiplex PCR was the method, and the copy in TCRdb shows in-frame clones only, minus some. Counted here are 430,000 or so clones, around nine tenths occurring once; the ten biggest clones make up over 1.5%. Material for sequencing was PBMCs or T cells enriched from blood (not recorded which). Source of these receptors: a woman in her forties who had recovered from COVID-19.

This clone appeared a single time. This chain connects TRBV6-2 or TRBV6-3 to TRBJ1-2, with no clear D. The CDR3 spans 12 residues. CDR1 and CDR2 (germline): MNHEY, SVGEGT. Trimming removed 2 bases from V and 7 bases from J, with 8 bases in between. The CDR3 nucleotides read TGTGCCAGCAGTTACATTATTTTTGGCTACACCTTC. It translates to CASSYIIFGYTF.

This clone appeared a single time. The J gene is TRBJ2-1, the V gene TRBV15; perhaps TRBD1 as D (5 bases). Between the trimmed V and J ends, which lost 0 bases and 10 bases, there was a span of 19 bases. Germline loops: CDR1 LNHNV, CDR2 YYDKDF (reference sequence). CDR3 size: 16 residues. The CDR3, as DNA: TGTGCCACCAGCAGAGATAGTCCCTGGGCTCCAGGGGAGCAGTTCTTC. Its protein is CATSRDSPWAPGEQFF.

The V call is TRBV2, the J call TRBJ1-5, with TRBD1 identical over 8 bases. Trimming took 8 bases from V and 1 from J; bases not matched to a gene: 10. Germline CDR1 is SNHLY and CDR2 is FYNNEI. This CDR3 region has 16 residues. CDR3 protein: CASGAGGPRSNQPQHF. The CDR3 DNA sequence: TGTGCCAGCGGGGCAGGGGGCCCCAGGAGCAATCAGCCCCAGCATTTT.

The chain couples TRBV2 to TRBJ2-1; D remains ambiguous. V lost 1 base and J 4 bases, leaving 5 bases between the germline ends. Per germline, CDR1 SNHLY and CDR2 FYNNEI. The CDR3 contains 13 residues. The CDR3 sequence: CASSEVMYNEQFF. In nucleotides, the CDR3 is TGTGCCAGCAGTGAAGTAATGTACAATGAGCAGTTCTTC.

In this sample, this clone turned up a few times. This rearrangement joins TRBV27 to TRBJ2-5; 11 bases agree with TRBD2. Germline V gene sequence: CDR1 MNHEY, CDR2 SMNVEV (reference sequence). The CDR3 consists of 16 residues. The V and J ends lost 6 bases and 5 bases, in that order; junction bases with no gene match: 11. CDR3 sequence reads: CASSGGLAGVGETQYF. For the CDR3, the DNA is TGTGCCAGCAGCGGAGGACTAGCGGGCGTGGGGGAGACCCAGTACTTC.

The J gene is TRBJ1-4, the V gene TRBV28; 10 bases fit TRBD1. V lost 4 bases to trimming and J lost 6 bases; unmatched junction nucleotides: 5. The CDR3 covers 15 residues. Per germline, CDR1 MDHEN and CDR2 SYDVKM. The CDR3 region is CASSSPGTGDEKLFF. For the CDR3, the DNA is TGTGCCAGCAGTTCCCCCGGGACAGGGGATGAAAAACTGTTTTTT.

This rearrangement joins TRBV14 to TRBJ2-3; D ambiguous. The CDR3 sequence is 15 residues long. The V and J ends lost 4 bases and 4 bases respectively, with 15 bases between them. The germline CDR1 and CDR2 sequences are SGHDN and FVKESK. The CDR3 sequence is CASSPLRLDADTQYF. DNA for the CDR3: TGTGCCAGCAGCCCCCTTAGATTAGATGCAGATACGCAGTATTTT.

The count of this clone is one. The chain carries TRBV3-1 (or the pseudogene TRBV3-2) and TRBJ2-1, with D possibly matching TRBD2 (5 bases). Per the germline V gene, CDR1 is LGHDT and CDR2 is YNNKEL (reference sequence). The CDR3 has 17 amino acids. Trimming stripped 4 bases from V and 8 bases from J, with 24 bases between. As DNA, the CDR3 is TGTGCCAGCAGCCTGACTCACCGGGATCCTAAAGCCGATGAGCAGTTCTTC. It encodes CASSLTHRDPKADEQFF.

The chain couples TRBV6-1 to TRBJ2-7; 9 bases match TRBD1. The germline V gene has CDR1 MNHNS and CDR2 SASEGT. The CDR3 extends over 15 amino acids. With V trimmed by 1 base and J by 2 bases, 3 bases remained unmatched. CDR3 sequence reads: CASSEVRQGAYEQYF. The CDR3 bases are TGTGCCAGCAGTGAAGTTAGACAGGGGGCCTACGAGCAGTACTTC.

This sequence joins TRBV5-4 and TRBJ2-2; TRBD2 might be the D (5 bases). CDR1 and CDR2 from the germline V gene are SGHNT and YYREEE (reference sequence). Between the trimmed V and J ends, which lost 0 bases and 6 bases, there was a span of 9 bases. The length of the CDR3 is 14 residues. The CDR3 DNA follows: TGTGCCAGCAGCTTGGAGAGGGCCCCCGGGGAGCTGTTTTTT. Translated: CASSLERAPGELFF. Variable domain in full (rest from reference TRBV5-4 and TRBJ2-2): ETGVTQSPTHLIKTRGQQVTLRCSSQSGHNTVSWYQQALGQGPQFIFQYYREEENGRGNFPPRFSGLQFPNYSSELNVNALELDDSALYLCASSLERAPGELFFGEGSRLTVL.

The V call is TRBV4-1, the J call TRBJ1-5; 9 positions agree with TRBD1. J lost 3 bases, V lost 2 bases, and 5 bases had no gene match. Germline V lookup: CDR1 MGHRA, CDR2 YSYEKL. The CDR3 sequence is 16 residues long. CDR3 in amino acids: CASSQYGTGLNQPQHF. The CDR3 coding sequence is TGCGCCAGCAGCCAATATGGGACAGGGCTCAATCAGCCCCAGCATTTT.

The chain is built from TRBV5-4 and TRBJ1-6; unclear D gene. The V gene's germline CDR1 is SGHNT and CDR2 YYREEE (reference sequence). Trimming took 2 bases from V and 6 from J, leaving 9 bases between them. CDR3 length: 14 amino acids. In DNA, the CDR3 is TGTGCCAGCAGCTTTCTGGGCATTAATTCACCCCTCCACTTT. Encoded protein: CASSFLGINSPLHF.

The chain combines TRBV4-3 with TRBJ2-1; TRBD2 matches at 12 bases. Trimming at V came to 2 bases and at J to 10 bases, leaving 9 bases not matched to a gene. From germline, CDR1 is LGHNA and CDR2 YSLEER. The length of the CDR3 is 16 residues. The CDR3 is CASSQLIGGTSGEQFF. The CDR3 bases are TGCGCCAGCAGCCAACTCATAGGGGGGACTAGCGGGGAGCAGTTCTTC.

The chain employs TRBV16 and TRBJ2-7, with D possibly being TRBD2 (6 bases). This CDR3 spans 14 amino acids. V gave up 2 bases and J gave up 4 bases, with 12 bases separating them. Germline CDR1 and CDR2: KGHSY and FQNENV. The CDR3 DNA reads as TGTGCCAGCAGCCAAGTCGGGAGCTTGTACGAGCAGTACTTC. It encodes CASSQVGSLYEQYF. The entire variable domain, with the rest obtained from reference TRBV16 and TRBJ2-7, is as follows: GEEVAQTPKHLVRGEGQKAKLYCAPIKGHSYVFWYQQVLKNEFKFLISFQNENVFDETGMPKERFSAKCLPNSPCSLEIQATKLEDSAVYFCASSQVGSLYEQYFGPGTRLTVT.

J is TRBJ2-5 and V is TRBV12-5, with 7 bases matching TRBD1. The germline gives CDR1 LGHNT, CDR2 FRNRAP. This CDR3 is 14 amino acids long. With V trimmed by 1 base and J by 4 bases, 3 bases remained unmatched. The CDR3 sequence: CASGLDDRVETQYF. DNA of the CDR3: TGTGCTAGTGGTTTGGACGACAGGGTAGAGACCCAGTACTTC.

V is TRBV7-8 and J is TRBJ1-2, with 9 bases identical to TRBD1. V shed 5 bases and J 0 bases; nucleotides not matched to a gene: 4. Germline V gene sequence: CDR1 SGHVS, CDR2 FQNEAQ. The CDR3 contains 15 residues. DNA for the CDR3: TGTGCCAGCAGCGCCAGGGACAGGGCTAACTATGGCTACACCTTC. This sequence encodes CASSARDRANYGYTF.

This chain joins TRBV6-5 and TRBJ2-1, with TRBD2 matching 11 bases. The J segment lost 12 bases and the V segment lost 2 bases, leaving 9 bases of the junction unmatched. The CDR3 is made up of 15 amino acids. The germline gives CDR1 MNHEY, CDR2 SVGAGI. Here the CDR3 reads CASSYGLAGGPRQFF. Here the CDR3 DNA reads TGTGCCAGCAGTTACGGGTTAGCGGGAGGGCCACGGCAGTTCTTC.

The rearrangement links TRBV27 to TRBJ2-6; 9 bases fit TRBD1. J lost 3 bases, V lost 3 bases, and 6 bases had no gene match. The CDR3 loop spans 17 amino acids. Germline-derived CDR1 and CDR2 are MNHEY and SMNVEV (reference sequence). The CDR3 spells CASSFRDRAYGANVLTF. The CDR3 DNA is TGTGCCAGCAGTTTCCGGGACAGGGCATATGGGGCCAACGTCCTGACTTTC. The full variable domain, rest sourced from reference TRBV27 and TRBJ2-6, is EAQVTQNPRYLITVTGKKLTVTCSQNMNHEYMSWYRQDPGLGLRQIYYSMNVEVTDKGDVPEGYKVSRKEKRNFPLILESPSPNQTSLYFCASSFRDRAYGANVLTFGAGSRLTVL.

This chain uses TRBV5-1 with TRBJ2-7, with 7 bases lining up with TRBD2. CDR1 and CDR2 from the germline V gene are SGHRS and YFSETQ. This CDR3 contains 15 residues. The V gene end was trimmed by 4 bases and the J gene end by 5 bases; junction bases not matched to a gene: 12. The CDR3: CASSRWEGQLDEQYF. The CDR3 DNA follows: TGCGCCAGCAGCCGTTGGGAGGGGCAGTTGGACGAGCAGTACTTC.

The CDR3 DNA reads as TGTGCCAGCAGTCCCTCGACAGGGGTATTGAGCAATCAGCCCCAGCATTTT. Translated, it gives CASSPSTGVLSNQPQHF. The rearrangement joins TRBV28 to TRBJ1-5; TRBD1 matches at 8 bases. Germline trimming cut 5 bases from V and 1 base from J; bases unmatched to any gene: 10. The germline V gene encodes CDR1 MDHEN and CDR2 SYDVKM. This CDR3 comprises 17 residues. The complete variable domain, with remaining parts taken from reference TRBV28 and TRBJ1-5, reads DVKVTQSSRYLVKRTGEKVFLECVQDMDHENMFWYRQDPGLGLRLIYFSYDVKMKEKGDIPEGYSVSREKKERFSLILESASTNQTSMYLCASSPSTGVLSNQPQHFGDGTRLSIL.

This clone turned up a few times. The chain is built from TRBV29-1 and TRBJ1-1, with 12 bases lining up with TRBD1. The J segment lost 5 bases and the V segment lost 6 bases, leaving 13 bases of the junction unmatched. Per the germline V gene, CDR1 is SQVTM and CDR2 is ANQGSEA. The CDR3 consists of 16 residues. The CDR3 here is CSVGPGQGARGTEAFF. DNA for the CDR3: TGCAGCGTCGGACCGGGACAGGGGGCGCGGGGGACTGAAGCTTTCTTT.

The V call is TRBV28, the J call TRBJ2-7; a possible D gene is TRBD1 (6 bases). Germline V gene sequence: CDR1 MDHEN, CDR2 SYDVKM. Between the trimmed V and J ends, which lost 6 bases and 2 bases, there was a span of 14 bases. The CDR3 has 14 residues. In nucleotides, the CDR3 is TGTGCCAGCAGGAAGAACAGGGACACCTACGAGCAGTACTTC. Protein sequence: CASRKNRDTYEQYF.

The CDR3: CASTLATGDFYGYTF. CDR3 coding DNA: TGTGCCAGTACATTGGCGACAGGAGACTTCTATGGCTACACCTTC. V gene TRBV19 combines with J gene TRBJ1-2; a weak D match, TRBD1 (6 bases). The CDR3 contains 15 residues. V gave up 7 bases and J gave up 4 bases, with 19 bases separating them. In germline, CDR1 is LNHDA, CDR2 SQIVND (reference sequence).

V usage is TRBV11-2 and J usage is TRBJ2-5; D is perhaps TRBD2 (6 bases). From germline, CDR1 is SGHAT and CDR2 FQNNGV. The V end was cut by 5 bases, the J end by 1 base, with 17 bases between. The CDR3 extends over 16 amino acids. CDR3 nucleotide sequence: TGTGCCAGCAGCCCCTCCCGGAGGGCTACCCAAGAGACCCAGTACTTC. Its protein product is CASSPSRRATQETQYF.

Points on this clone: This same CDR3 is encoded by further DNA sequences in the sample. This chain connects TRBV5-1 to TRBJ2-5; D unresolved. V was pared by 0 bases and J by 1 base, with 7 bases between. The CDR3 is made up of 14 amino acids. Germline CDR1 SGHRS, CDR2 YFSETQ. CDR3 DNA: TGCGCCAGCAGCTTGGAGGCTAGCCAAGAGACCCAGTACTTC. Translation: CASSLEASQETQYF.